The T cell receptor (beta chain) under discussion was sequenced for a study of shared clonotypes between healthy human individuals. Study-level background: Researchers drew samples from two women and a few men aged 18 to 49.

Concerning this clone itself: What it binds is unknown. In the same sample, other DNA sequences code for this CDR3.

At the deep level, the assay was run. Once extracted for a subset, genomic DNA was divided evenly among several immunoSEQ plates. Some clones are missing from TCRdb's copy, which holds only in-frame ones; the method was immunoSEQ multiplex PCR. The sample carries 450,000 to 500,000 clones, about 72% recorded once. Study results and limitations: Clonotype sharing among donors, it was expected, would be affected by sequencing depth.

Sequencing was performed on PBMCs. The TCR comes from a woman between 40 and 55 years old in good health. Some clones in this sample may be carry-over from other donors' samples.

CDR3: CASSVATGGANEKLFF. Here the CDR3 DNA reads TGTGCCAGCAGCGTAGCCACAGGGGGAGCTAATGAAAAACTGTTTTTT. The chain has TRBV9 and TRBJ1-4; 8 bases match TRBD1. CDR1 and CDR2 (germline): SGDLS, YYNGEE. The CDR3 loop spans 16 amino acids. Trimming took 0 bases from V and 3 from J; bases not matched to a gene: 4.